A single sample is the source of the 32 T cell receptor beta chains below, sequenced in a study of blood T cell repertoires in COVID-19. The method was immunoSEQ multiplex PCR; TCRdb's version includes in-frame clones alone and lacks a portion of them. Of 130,000 to 150,000 clones listed, roughly 89% are singletons. The sample comprised PBMCs or T cells enriched from blood (not recorded which). The receptor source for this set is a woman between 50 and 59 years old who had been exposed to COVID-19.

The chain links TRBV7-3 to TRBJ1-2; D unresolved. Trimming removed 1 base from V and 11 bases from J, with 11 bases in between. CDR3 length: 12 amino acids. Germline CDR1 reads SGHTA; CDR2 reads FQGTGA. This CDR3 reads CASSLNRFSYTF. CDR3 nucleotides: TGTGCCAGCAGCTTAAACCGGTTTAGTTACACCTTC.

The chain carries TRBV6-5 and TRBJ1-1; 9 bases line up with TRBD1. CDR3 length equals 12 residues. The trim removed 5 bases at V and 7 bases at J, leaving 2 bases unmatched. In germline, CDR1 is MNHEY, CDR2 SVGAGI. This CDR3 reads CASSRTGVEAFF. The CDR3 DNA is TGTGCCAGCAGTCGGACAGGGGTTGAAGCTTTCTTT.

Concerning this clone: The junction and the germline gene differ at one end; a read error may be behind it. J is TRBJ2-1 and V is TRBV9; 9 bases are a match to TRBD2. Per germline, CDR1 SGDLS and CDR2 YYNGEE. The CDR3 consists of 21 residues. CDR3 bases: TGTGCCAGCAGCGTAAGAGGAGGCGGGAGGGGCTTTTTATTTTCCTACAATGGGCAGTTCTTC. Its translation is CASSVRGGGRGFLFSYNGQFF.

This CDR3 is CASSLGLAVPSGANVLTF. CDR3 sequence (DNA): TGTGCCAGCAGCTTAGGACTAGCGGTTCCCTCTGGGGCCAACGTCCTGACTTTC. The gene calls are TRBV7-2 and TRBJ2-6; TRBD2 matches at 9 bases. Germline lookup yields CDR1 SGHTA and CDR2 FQGNSA. The ends lost 1 base at V and 0 bases at J; junction bases unmatched: 4. This CDR3 contains 18 residues.

The rearrangement joins TRBV6-5 to TRBJ2-2; TRBD1 is a possible D gene (5 bases). This CDR3 is built from 15 residues. Germline V gene data show CDR1 as MNHEY and CDR2 as SVGAGI. Trimming took 0 bases from V and 2 from J, leaving 7 bases between them. The CDR3 region has the DNA TGTGCCAGCAGTTACTCGACAGATAACACCGGGGAGCTGTTTTTT. It translates to CASSYSTDNTGELFF.

This rearrangement joins TRBV7-9 to TRBJ2-7; 10 bases are shared with TRBD2. V lost 3 bases, J lost 0 bases, and 2 bases stayed unmatched. From germline, CDR1 is SEHNR and CDR2 FQNEAQ (reference sequence). The CDR3 is 15 residues long. The DNA of the CDR3 is TGTGCCAGCAGCTTGGGGACTAGCGACTCCTACGAGCAGTACTTC. This sequence encodes CASSLGTSDSYEQYF. The full variable domain, rest sourced from reference TRBV7-9 and TRBJ2-7, is DTGVSQNPRHKITKRGQNVTFRCDPISEHNRLYWYRQTLGQGPEFLTYFQNEAQLEKSRLLSDRFSAERPKGSFSTLEIQRTEQGDSAMYLCASSLGTSDSYEQYFGPGTRLTVT.

The chain links TRBV3-1 (or the pseudogene TRBV3-2) to TRBJ2-3; TRBD2 agrees at 13 bases. CDR1 and CDR2 (germline): LGHDT, YNNKEL (reference sequence). V was pared by 2 bases and J by 6 bases, with 5 bases of the junction left unmatched. This CDR3 region has 16 residues. The CDR3 is CASSQRLAGGRDTQYF. Here the CDR3 DNA reads TGTGCCAGCAGCCAAAGACTAGCGGGGGGACGCGATACGCAGTATTTT.

This chain connects TRBV5-6 to TRBJ1-5; weak D call: TRBD1 (5 bases). The CDR3 spans 14 residues. Germline V gene data show CDR1 as SGHDT and CDR2 as YYEEEE. V dropped 4 bases and J dropped 4 bases, with 12 bases sitting between them. The CDR3 nucleotides read TGTGCCAGCAGCCCGGGACTGGGGAATCAGCCCCAGCATTTT. Translating it yields CASSPGLGNQPQHF. The whole variable domain, filled in from reference TRBV5-6 and TRBJ1-5, reads DAGVTQSPTHLIKTRGQQVTLRCSPKSGHDTVSWYQQALGQGPQFIFQYYEEEERQRGNFPDRFSGHQFPNYSSELNVNALLLGDSALYLCASSPGLGNQPQHFGDGTRLSIL.

The chain is built from TRBV11-2 and TRBJ1-3, with TRBD1 identical over 8 bases. The CDR3 runs to 16 residues. Per germline, CDR1 SGHAT and CDR2 FQNNGV. The J segment lost 1 base and the V segment lost 3 bases, leaving 5 bases of the junction unmatched. CDR3 nucleotides: TGTGCCAGCAGCTTGGGGACAGGCGATTCTGGAAACACCATATATTTT. It translates to CASSLGTGDSGNTIYF.

The chain employs TRBV7-9 and TRBJ1-2, with a possible D match to TRBD1 (5 bases). This CDR3 contains 14 residues. Germline lookup yields CDR1 SEHNR and CDR2 FQNEAQ (reference sequence). V was shortened by 5 bases and J by 4 bases, with 14 bases between the two germline ends. The CDR3: CASSDSPGSYGYTF. CDR3 bases: TGTGCCAGCAGCGACAGCCCTGGGTCCTATGGCTACACCTTC.

This rearrangement joins TRBV25-1 to TRBJ2-4; possible D gene TRBD1, 6 bases. Trimming removed 1 base at V and 3 bases at J, with 10 bases between. From germline, CDR1 is MGHDK and CDR2 SYGVNS. There are 15 residues in the CDR3. The CDR3 DNA is TGTGCCAGCAGTGAATTTTCAGGGGTCAAAAACATTCAGTACTTC. This translates into CASSEFSGVKNIQYF.

The CDR3 region has the DNA TGTGCCAGCAGGGCTAGCGGGAGAGATAGATACGAGCAGTACTTC. Residues: CASRASGRDRYEQYF. V and J are TRBV6-5 and TRBJ2-7, with 10 bases lining up with TRBD2. Germline V CDR1 and CDR2: MNHEY, SVGAGI. The CDR3 loop spans 15 amino acids. The V segment lost 6 bases and the J segment 4 bases; nucleotides outside the gene matches: 9.

The gene calls are TRBV10-3 and TRBJ1-5; the D gene is possibly TRBD1 (5 bases). CDR1 is ENHRY, CDR2 SYGVKD, per germline. V dropped 4 bases and J dropped 0 bases, with 7 bases sitting between them. The CDR3 contains 14 residues. CDR3 sequence: CAISAQGSNQPQHF. CDR3 coding DNA: TGTGCCATCAGTGCTCAGGGTAGCAATCAGCCCCAGCATTTT.

This chain links TRBV7-8 with TRBJ2-7; TRBD2 agrees at 13 bases. This CDR3 is 14 amino acids long. Per the germline V gene, CDR1 is SGHVS and CDR2 is FQNEAQ. V was pared by 6 bases and J by 2 bases, with 1 base of the junction left unmatched. CDR3: CASRGTSGTYEQYF. CDR3 DNA: TGTGCCAGCAGGGGGACTAGCGGGACCTACGAGCAGTACTTC.

J is TRBJ1-2 and V is TRBV5-1, with 10 bases matching TRBD1. The V and J ends lost 7 bases and 6 bases, in that order; junction bases with no gene match: 6. Germline V gene data show CDR1 as SGHRS and CDR2 as YFSETQ. This CDR3 comprises 13 residues. CDR3 nucleotides: TGCGCCAGCCGGCGGACAGGGGGAGATGGCTACACCTTC. Protein product: CASRRTGGDGYTF.

J is TRBJ1-1 and V is TRBV11-2, with TRBD1 as a possible D gene (5 bases). The CDR3 is made up of 11 amino acids. The germline gives CDR1 SGHAT, CDR2 FQNNGV. V gave up 3 bases and J gave up 6 bases, with 5 bases separating them. The CDR3 sequence: CASSLTAEAFF. CDR3 nucleotide sequence: TGTGCCAGCAGCTTGACAGCTGAAGCTTTCTTT.

The chain uses TRBV7-9 and TRBJ2-1, with D unresolved. This CDR3 is built from 14 residues. Per germline, CDR1 SEHNR and CDR2 FQNEAQ (reference sequence). Trimming removed 5 bases from V and 3 bases from J, with 11 bases in between. CDR3 sequence (DNA): TGTGCCAGCAGCCAAGTAGTTAGCTACAATGAGCAGTTCTTC. Amino acid sequence: CASSQVVSYNEQFF. Variable domain in full (rest from reference TRBV7-9 and TRBJ2-1): DTGVSQNPRHKITKRGQNVTFRCDPISEHNRLYWYRQTLGQGPEFLTYFQNEAQLEKSRLLSDRFSAERPKGSFSTLEIQRTEQGDSAMYLCASSQVVSYNEQFFGPGTRLTVL.

The rearrangement links TRBV18 to TRBJ2-3; D possibly corresponds to TRBD2 (7 bases). With 2 bases removed from V and 2 bases from J, the gap between germline ends came to 17 bases. Germline assignment: CDR1 KGHSH and CDR2 LQKENI. The CDR3 loop spans 17 amino acids. CDR3 DNA: TGTGCCAGCTCACCAATGATAGGGCGGGGGCCCACAGATACGCAGTATTTT. This sequence encodes CASSPMIGRGPTDTQYF. The full variable domain, its missing parts supplied by reference TRBV18 and TRBJ2-3, is NAGVMQNPRHLVRRRGQEARLRCSPMKGHSHVYWYRQLPEEGLKFMVYLQKENIIDESGMPKERFSAEFPKEGPSILRIQQVVRGDSAAYFCASSPMIGRGPTDTQYFGPGTRLTVL.

This rearrangement joins TRBV2 to TRBJ1-4; a weak D match, TRBD1 (5 bases). Germline-derived CDR1 and CDR2 are SNHLY and FYNNEI. CDR3 length: 12 residues. With 3 bases removed from V and 8 bases from J, the gap between germline ends came to 7 bases. CDR3 coding DNA: TGTGCCAGCAGTGACCCAGGGGAAAAACTGTTTTTT. This codes for CASSDPGEKLFF. Full variable domain (missing parts from reference TRBV2 and TRBJ1-4): EPEVTQTPSHQVTQMGQEVILRCVPISNHLYFYWYRQILGQKVEFLVSFYNNEISEKSEIFDDQFSVERPDGSNFTLKIRSTKLEDSAMYFCASSDPGEKLFFGSGTQLSVL.

The chain uses TRBV27 and TRBJ2-1, with 9 nucleotides matching TRBD2. V lost 2 bases, J lost 9 bases, and 8 bases stayed unmatched. This CDR3 has 15 residues. Germline V CDR1 and CDR2: MNHEY, SMNVEV (reference sequence). DNA of the CDR3: TGTGCCAGCAGTTTAGGGACTAGCCGGAATGGTGAGCAGTTCTTC. This sequence encodes CASSLGTSRNGEQFF.

This sequence joins TRBV7-2 and TRBJ2-3, with D possibly matching TRBD2 (5 bases). The CDR3 contains 14 residues. V dropped 1 base and J dropped 5 bases, with 10 bases sitting between them. Germline CDR1 and CDR2: SGHTA and FQGNSA. CDR3 amino acids: CASSLDRRRDTQYF. In DNA form, the CDR3 reads TGTGCCAGCAGCTTAGATAGGAGGCGAGATACGCAGTATTTT.

This clone has only one observation. V usage is TRBV27 and J usage is TRBJ2-3, with 11 bases identical to TRBD2. Trimming took 7 bases from V and 5 from J; bases not matched to a gene: 8. CDR1 is MNHEY and CDR2 is SMNVEV in the germline V gene (reference sequence). The CDR3 loop spans 15 amino acids. Here the CDR3 reads CASMKLAGAKDTQYF. In DNA form, the CDR3 reads TGTGCCAGCATGAAACTAGCGGGAGCGAAAGATACGCAGTATTTT.

V gene TRBV30 combines with J gene TRBJ2-1; 12 nucleotides line up with TRBD2. The V segment lost 3 bases and the J segment 4 bases; nucleotides outside the gene matches: 1. Germline lookup yields CDR1 GTSNPN and CDR2 SVGIG (reference sequence). The CDR3 consists of 14 residues. The CDR3 nucleotides read TGTGCCTGGAGAACTAGCGGGAGGTACAATGAGCAGTTCTTC. It codes for CAWRTSGRYNEQFF.

The rearrangement uses TRBV12-3 or TRBV12-4 and TRBJ1-4; D perhaps matches TRBD1 (5 bases). V was trimmed by 6 bases and J by 7 bases, leaving 12 bases between them. The CDR3 runs 13 residues. The CDR3 DNA reads as TGTGCCAGCAGCCCCGGGGGACGTGAAAAACTGTTTTTT. This encodes CASSPGGREKLFF.

The chain joins TRBV24-1 to TRBJ2-3; 7 bases are a match to TRBD1. Germline values: CDR1 KGHDR, CDR2 SFDVKD. The junction had 14 bases not matched to a gene; V was cut back by 0 bases and J by 6 bases. This CDR3 contains 18 residues. CDR3 sequence reads: CATSDLCLGTVVGDTQYF. As DNA, the CDR3 is TGTGCCACCAGTGATTTGTGCCTCGGGACAGTTGTCGGCGATACGCAGTATTTT.

The chain joins TRBV5-5 to TRBJ2-6, with 9 bases identical to TRBD1. The length of the CDR3 is 17 residues. Germline lookup yields CDR1 SGHKS and CDR2 YYEKEE (reference sequence). V was clipped by 6 bases and J by 3 bases; unmatched bases: 10. This CDR3 is CASTPGTGSVGANVLTF. CDR3 nucleotide sequence: TGTGCCAGCACCCCCGGGACAGGGTCTGTTGGGGCCAACGTCCTGACTTTC. Together with reference TRBV5-5 and TRBJ2-6, the CDR3 gives the full variable domain: DAGVTQSPTHLIKTRGQQVTLRCSPISGHKSVSWYQQVLGQGPQFIFQYYEKEERGRGNFPDRFSARQFPNYSSELNVNALLLGDSALYLCASTPGTGSVGANVLTFGAGSRLTVL.

The chain recombines TRBV19 with TRBJ1-2, with D possibly matching TRBD1 (6 bases). Trimming pared 7 bases from V and 7 bases from J, leaving 16 bases between. The CDR3 spans 13 residues. Germline lookup yields CDR1 LNHDA and CDR2 SQIVND (reference sequence). The DNA for the CDR3 is TGTGCCAGTACAGGACAGCTCCAGGGTGGCTACACCTTC. Residues: CASTGQLQGGYTF.

The V gene is TRBV19, the J gene TRBJ2-3; D is ambiguous. CDR1 and CDR2 from the germline V gene are LNHDA and SQIVND (reference sequence). V was clipped by 3 bases and J by 5 bases, with 15 bases between them. CDR3 length equals 15 residues. The CDR3 sequence is CASSIGNQRRDTQYF. The CDR3 bases are TGTGCCAGTAGTATTGGCAACCAGAGGAGAGATACGCAGTATTTT.

V usage is TRBV14 and J usage is TRBJ1-1, with a possible D match to TRBD1 (6 bases). The ends were cut back, 0 bases at V and 1 base at J, with 9 bases in the middle. CDR3 length: 15 residues. Germline CDR1 SGHDN, CDR2 FVKESK. CDR3 residues: CASSQEGQSNTEAFF. CDR3 nucleotide sequence: TGTGCCAGCAGCCAAGAAGGACAGTCGAACACTGAAGCTTTCTTT.

This clone was counted only a few times. The gene calls are TRBV7-9 and TRBJ1-5; maybe TRBD1 (6 bases). Deletions cut 5 bases from V and 3 bases from J, with 11 bases between. The CDR3 spans 14 residues. Germline lookup yields CDR1 SEHNR and CDR2 FQNEAQ (reference sequence). CDR3 coding DNA: TGTGCCAGCAGCCCGGACAGCGTCAATCAGCCCCAGCATTTT. Translating gives CASSPDSVNQPQHF.

The V call is TRBV18, the J call TRBJ1-4, with D uncertain. This CDR3 is built from 17 residues. The germline gives CDR1 KGHSH, CDR2 LQKENI. The ends were cut back, 2 bases at V and 2 bases at J, with 15 bases in the middle. CDR3 sequence reads: CASSPVVGVGTNEKLFF. For the CDR3, the DNA is TGTGCCAGCTCACCAGTGGTCGGGGTCGGGACTAATGAAAAACTGTTTTTT.

The chain recombines TRBV5-1 with TRBJ1-2, with 9 bases lining up with TRBD1. The CDR3 runs to 16 residues. The V gene end was trimmed by 0 bases and the J gene end by 5 bases; junction bases not matched to a gene: 8. Germline loops: CDR1 SGHRS, CDR2 YFSETQ. CDR3 nucleotides: TGCGCCAGCAGCTTGGCCTCGGACAGGGGAGGATATGGCTACACCTTC. It is translated as CASSLASDRGGYGYTF.